These 3 T cell receptor beta chains share one sample of origin, sequenced in a study of low-dose radiotherapy and immunotherapy resistance in tumors. The sample's time point: after trial treatment. As for treatment: LDRT plus nivolumab, ipilimumab, low-dose cyclophosphamide and aspirin (RACIN trial). It was with a constant-region primer and a V-primer adapter that TCRs were amplified over around 18 PCR cycles. Each CDR3 protein gets one entry after TCRdb re-called the reads with MiXCR. The table shows over 50,000 distinct CDR3 sequences, with approximately 33% occurring only once. The sequencing used PBMCs, collected after low-dose radiotherapy plus immunotherapy. The receptors shown here come from a male donor with rectosigmoid adenocarcinoma.

This clonotype occurred many times. The chain couples TRBV19 to TRBJ2-5, with D possibly called TRBD1 or TRBD2 (6 bases each). The CDR3 has 16 amino acids. Trimming pared 1 base from V and 4 bases from J, leaving 16 bases between. CDR1 and CDR2 from the germline V gene are LNHDA and SQIVND (reference sequence). The CDR3 coding sequence is TGTGCCAGTAGTATAGCGGGGGCGGGCGCCGGAGAGACCCAGTACTTC. Translating it yields CASSIAGAGAGETQYF. Variable domain in full (rest from reference TRBV19 and TRBJ2-5): DGGITQSPKYLFRKEGQNVTLSCEQNLNHDAMYWYRQDPGQGLRLIYYSQIVNDFQKGDIAEGYSVSREKKESFPLTVTSAQKNPTAFYLCASSIAGAGAGETQYFGPGTRLLVL.

The chain combines TRBV18 with TRBJ2-7; unclear D gene. CDR3 size: 17 residues. Germline-derived CDR1 and CDR2 are KGHSH and LQKENI. V lost 2 bases to trimming and J lost 2 bases, with 19 bases between them. The CDR3: CASSPYAPGRGPYEQYF. CDR3 sequence (DNA): TGTGCCAGCTCACCATATGCACCCGGGCGCGGACCCTACGAGCAGTACTTC.

The chain has TRBV5-1 and TRBJ1-4; 7 nucleotides match TRBD1. Germline CDR1 SGHRS, CDR2 YFSETQ. With V trimmed by 4 bases and J by 8 bases, 11 bases remained unmatched. The CDR3 is 15 amino acids. The CDR3 protein is CASSIRQGTYEKLFF. The CDR3 DNA follows: TGCGCCAGCAGCATCCGACAGGGAACGTACGAAAAACTGTTTTTT.